This TCR beta chain was observed in a study of T cells in Graves' hyperthyroidism and ophthalmopathy. Study-level findings and limits: Blood samples included most of the expanded thyroid clonotypes exceeding 0.001.

Amplified TCR beta CDR3 regions came from RNA transcripts. HTBI primers were the set used in a first-round RT-PCR of the TCR CDR3. TCRdb re-called the multiplex PCR reads with MiXCR, one entry per CDR3 protein. The sample lists a few hundred thousand distinct CDR3 sequences; 15% to 20% were seen once. The V gene's germline CDR1 is MGHRA and CDR2 YSYEKL. This CDR3 comprises 17 residues. The J segment lost 7 bases and the V segment lost 0 bases, leaving 6 bases of the junction unmatched. Used for diagnoses were clinical symptoms, serum thyroxine and TRAb, thyroid ultrasound and orbital computed tomography. A roughly 10 ml volume of fresh peripheral blood provided the PBMCs. This clonotype was counted between two and nine times. Its antigen is undetermined.

The clonotype originates from a woman between 18 and 30 years old with Graves' ophthalmopathy. This chain links TRBV4-1 with TRBJ2-1, with 13 bases matching TRBD2. The sequenced sample was blood. CDR3 sequence (DNA): TGCGCCAGCAGCCAAGATAGGACTAGCGGGAGAGTGAATGAGCAGTTCTTC. It codes for CASSQDRTSGRVNEQFF.